One sample yielded the 20 T cell receptor beta chains listed below, sequenced in a study of beta chain features in type 1 diabetes (dated by TCRdb to the late 2010s). The receptor library was made with the immunoSEQ multiplex PCR assay. The entire isolated RNA was reverse transcribed using the High Capacity cDNA Reverse Transcription Kit, and thus expressed TCRB transcripts were sequenced. TCRdb obtained this table from immuneACCESS and retained in-frame rearrangements with V and J assigned. These tables miss some clones; where compared with another copy, unresolved V genes account for less than half of the shortfall, and the remainder is unexplained. The sample has hundreds of thousands of clones on record, around 10% of them singletons. The ten largest clones represent under 0.035% of the sample. Sequencing input: naive CD4+ T cells from blood. Sample cell subset or site, as interpreted from the label and publication: true naive CD4+ T cells. The receptors shown here come from a woman aged 18-35 years in good health.

This clone has a handful of counts. This chain links TRBV14 with TRBJ2-2, with D possibly matching TRBD1 (6 bases). Germline-derived CDR1 and CDR2 are SGHDN and FVKESK. This CDR3 contains 15 residues. Trimming pared 6 bases from V and 5 bases from J, leaving 16 bases between. CDR3 coding DNA: TGTGCCAGCAGGAAACAGGGAATCGGGACCGGGGAGCTGTTTTTT. Its protein product is CASRKQGIGTGELFF.

V gene TRBV19 combines with J gene TRBJ1-1; D gene ambiguous. CDR3 size: 13 residues. The V end lost 5 bases, the J end lost 1 base, and 8 bases lay between the germline ends. Germline assignment: CDR1 LNHDA and CDR2 SQIVND (reference sequence). The CDR3 loop reads CASSAKRNTEAFF. The CDR3 DNA is TGTGCCAGTAGTGCGAAAAGGAACACTGAAGCTTTCTTT.

This clone occurred a few times. This chain joins TRBV5-1 and TRBJ2-7; D is ambiguous. Deletions cut 5 bases from V and 0 bases from J, with 12 bases between. The CDR3 totals 14 residues. Germline lookup yields CDR1 SGHRS and CDR2 YFSETQ. CDR3 sequence (DNA): TGCGCCAGCAGTCTCCGCGTGAGCTCCTACGAGCAGTACTTC. This translates into CASSLRVSSYEQYF.

About this clone itself: The sample has other DNA sequences that encode this CDR3 too. The rearrangement joins TRBV30 to TRBJ1-5; D gene ambiguous. This CDR3 contains 13 residues. Germline loops: CDR1 GTSNPN, CDR2 SVGIG (reference sequence). V was pared by 1 base and J by 0 bases, with 4 bases between. The CDR3 reads CAWSGGSNQPQHF. Here the CDR3 DNA reads TGTGCCTGGAGTGGAGGTAGCAATCAGCCCCAGCATTTT.

This clone was counted between two and nine times. The rearrangement uses TRBV30 and TRBJ2-2, with TRBD2 identical over 11 bases. Trimming removed 3 bases from V and 6 bases from J; junction bases left unmatched: 3. Germline values: CDR1 GTSNPN, CDR2 SVGIG (reference sequence). The CDR3 runs to 14 residues. CDR3 sequence: CAWRGLADSGELFF. CDR3 coding DNA: TGTGCCTGGAGGGGACTAGCGGACTCCGGGGAGCTGTTTTTT.

In regard to this clone: The same CDR3 also results from other DNA sequences found in this sample. This chain links TRBV9 with TRBJ1-1; tentative D call: TRBD1 (5 bases). Germline assignment: CDR1 SGDLS and CDR2 YYNGEE. This CDR3 is 14 amino acids long. V lost 0 bases to trimming and J lost 1 base, with 7 bases between them. CDR3 DNA: TGTGCCAGCAGCGTAGCGGGGGGGAACACTGAAGCTTTCTTT. Translating it yields CASSVAGGNTEAFF. The full variable domain, completed using reference TRBV9 and TRBJ1-1, is DSGVTQTPKHLITATGQRVTLRCSPRSGDLSVYWYQQSLDQGLQFLIQYYNGEERAKGNILERFSAQQFPDLHSELNLSSLELGDSALYFCASSVAGGNTEAFFGQGTRLTVV.

The rearrangement uses TRBV21-1 and TRBJ2-7; the table's D gene call, TRBD2, was not cross checked with the DNA. TRBV21-1 is termed a pseudogene. The CDR3 contains 18 residues. CDR3: CASSSGTSVSYGSYEQYF. For the CDR3, the DNA is TGTGCCAGCAGTTCCGGGACTAGCGTCTCCTACGGGTCCTACGAGCAGTACTTC.

This clone was recorded a few times. This chain joins TRBV30 and TRBJ1-2; TRBD1 is a possible D gene (5 bases). CDR1 is GTSNPN and CDR2 is SVGIG in the germline V gene (reference sequence). This CDR3 contains 14 residues. V was trimmed by 3 bases and J by 4 bases, leaving 15 bases between them. CDR3 protein: CAWSPTGGGYGYTF. In nucleotides, the CDR3 is TGTGCCTGGAGCCCGACGGGGGGTGGCTATGGCTACACCTTC.

The chain combines TRBV18 with TRBJ2-5; D is unresolved. V lost 2 bases and J 6 bases, leaving 13 bases between the germline ends. This CDR3 is 14 amino acids long. Germline V gene data show CDR1 as KGHSH and CDR2 as LQKENI. The CDR3 protein is CASSPDVGSQTQYF. The CDR3 region has the DNA TGTGCCAGCTCACCAGACGTGGGCTCGCAGACCCAGTACTTC. The variable domain in full, with the rest retrieved from reference TRBV18 and TRBJ2-5, is NAGVMQNPRHLVRRRGQEARLRCSPMKGHSHVYWYRQLPEEGLKFMVYLQKENIIDESGMPKERFSAEFPKEGPSILRIQQVVRGDSAAYFCASSPDVGSQTQYFGPGTRLLVL.

CDR3 sequence: CASSFRSGELFF. CDR3 in DNA: TGTGCCAGCAGTTTCCGTTCCGGGGAGCTGTTTTTT. This sequence joins TRBV27 and TRBJ2-2; D gene unclear. V lost 3 bases to trimming and J lost 6 bases, with 5 bases between them. Germline V gene data show CDR1 as MNHEY and CDR2 as SMNVEV (reference sequence). The length of the CDR3 is 12 residues.

This clone was recorded a few times. The chain links TRBV7-9 to TRBJ2-2; D is uncertain. Trimming shortened V by 4 bases and J by 4 bases, and 10 bases separated the two germline ends. Germline V lookup: CDR1 SEHNR, CDR2 FQNEAQ (reference sequence). The CDR3 extends over 14 amino acids. CDR3 sequence: CASSSQERTGELFF. The CDR3 region has the DNA TGTGCCAGCAGCTCTCAGGAACGCACCGGGGAGCTGTTTTTT.

This clone was seen more than once but under ten times. The chain uses TRBV5-1 and TRBJ2-5; 7 nucleotides match TRBD2. The CDR3 is 14 residues long. Trimming at V came to 4 bases and at J to 2 bases, leaving 5 bases not matched to a gene. CDR1 is SGHRS and CDR2 is YFSETQ in the germline V gene. This chain's CDR3 is CASSPGGGQETQYF. CDR3 sequence (DNA): TGCGCCAGCAGCCCGGGGGGAGGGCAAGAGACCCAGTACTTC.

A few counts support this clone. The rearrangement joins TRBV30 to TRBJ2-5, with 11 nucleotides matching TRBD1. CDR3 size: 15 residues. Trimming cost V 3 bases and J 5 bases; bases outside gene matches: 8. Germline V gene lookup returns CDR1 GTSNPN and CDR2 SVGIG (reference sequence). The CDR3 DNA is TGTGCCTGGAGACGCCGGGACAGGGGGTCGGAGACCCAGTACTTC. This codes for CAWRRRDRGSETQYF.

In its sample, this clone was seen a few times. The chain couples TRBV5-1 to TRBJ1-1; no firm D call. Germline values: CDR1 SGHRS, CDR2 YFSETQ. This CDR3 is built from 13 residues. Between the trimmed V and J ends, which lost 0 bases and 6 bases, there was a span of 9 bases. The CDR3 region has the DNA TGCGCCAGCAGCTTGGCCACGGGATCTGAAGCTTTCTTT. Protein sequence: CASSLATGSEAFF.

The chain employs TRBV2 and TRBJ1-2, with 10 bases identical to TRBD1. Per germline, CDR1 SNHLY and CDR2 FYNNEI. CDR3 length: 13 residues. Losses at the gene ends were 6 bases for V and 6 bases for J; bases not matched to a gene: 4. In nucleotides, the CDR3 is TGTGCCAGCAGCGAGACAGGGGGCGATGGCTACACCTTC. Its translation is CASSETGGDGYTF.

The sample holds a few counts of this clone. This rearrangement joins TRBV11-2 to TRBJ2-2; 13 bases are a match to TRBD2. This CDR3 is built from 17 residues. Germline loops: CDR1 SGHAT, CDR2 FQNNGV. The junction had 5 bases not matched to a gene; V was cut back by 3 bases and J by 4 bases. CDR3 sequence: CASSLSRTSGSTGELFF. The CDR3 DNA reads as TGTGCCAGCAGCTTGTCCCGGACTAGCGGGAGCACCGGGGAGCTGTTTTTT.

The V gene is TRBV5-6, the J gene TRBJ2-3, with 13 bases that match TRBD2. V lost 1 base to trimming and J lost 3 bases; unmatched junction nucleotides: 8. Looked up from germline, CDR1 is SGHDT and CDR2 is YYEEEE. The CDR3 loop spans 18 amino acids. In DNA form, the CDR3 reads TGTGCCAGCAGCTTGTCCCGACTAGCGGGGGGAACAACAGATACGCAGTATTTT. Translation gives CASSLSRLAGGTTDTQYF. The whole variable domain, filled in from reference TRBV5-6 and TRBJ2-3, reads DAGVTQSPTHLIKTRGQQVTLRCSPKSGHDTVSWYQQALGQGPQFIFQYYEEEERQRGNFPDRFSGHQFPNYSSELNVNALLLGDSALYLCASSLSRLAGGTTDTQYFGPGTRLTVL.

This clone was detected a few times. This chain connects TRBV2 to TRBJ2-7, with 8 bases lining up with TRBD2. The V and J ends lost 2 bases and 6 bases, in that order; junction bases with no gene match: 9. From germline, CDR1 is SNHLY and CDR2 FYNNEI. This CDR3 spans 15 amino acids. The CDR3 DNA sequence: TGTGCCAGCAGTGAACGGGGGCTTGCGGGAGGCGAGCAGTACTTC. This translates into CASSERGLAGGEQYF. Combining the CDR3 with reference TRBV2 and TRBJ2-7 gives the whole variable domain EPEVTQTPSHQVTQMGQEVILRCVPISNHLYFYWYRQILGQKVEFLVSFYNNEISEKSEIFDDQFSVERPDGSNFTLKIRSTKLEDSAMYFCASSERGLAGGEQYFGPGTRLTVT.

This clone was picked up a small number of times. The chain uses TRBV27 and TRBJ1-5; possibly TRBD1 for D (5 bases). The V end lost 5 bases, the J end lost 2 bases, and 16 bases lay between the germline ends. The CDR3 is 16 amino acids. From germline, CDR1 is MNHEY and CDR2 SMNVEV (reference sequence). CDR3 in amino acids: CASSAWAGLGNQPQHF. The CDR3 bases are TGTGCCAGCAGTGCGTGGGCAGGGCTTGGCAATCAGCCCCAGCATTTT.

This clone was counted between two and nine times. V usage is TRBV5-1 and J usage is TRBJ2-3; 9 bases are a match to TRBD1. The V gene's germline CDR1 is SGHRS and CDR2 YFSETQ. With V trimmed by 4 bases and J by 2 bases, 14 bases remained unmatched. The CDR3 loop spans 18 amino acids. For the CDR3, the DNA is TGCGCCAGCAGCCCCGGGACAGGGTATGGCTGGTCCACAGATACGCAGTATTTT. Protein product: CASSPGTGYGWSTDTQYF.